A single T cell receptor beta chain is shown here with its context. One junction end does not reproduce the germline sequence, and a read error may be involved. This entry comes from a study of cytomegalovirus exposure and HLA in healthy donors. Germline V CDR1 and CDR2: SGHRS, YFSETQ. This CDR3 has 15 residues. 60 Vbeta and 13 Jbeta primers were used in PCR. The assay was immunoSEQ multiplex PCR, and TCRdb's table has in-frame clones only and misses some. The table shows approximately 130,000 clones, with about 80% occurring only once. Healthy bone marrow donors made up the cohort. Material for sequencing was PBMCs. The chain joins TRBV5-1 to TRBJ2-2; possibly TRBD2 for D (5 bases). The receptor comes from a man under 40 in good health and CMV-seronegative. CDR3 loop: CASSLVWRASGELLF. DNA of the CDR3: TGCGCCAGCAGCTTGGTTTGGAGAGCGTCCGGGGAGCTGCTTTTT.